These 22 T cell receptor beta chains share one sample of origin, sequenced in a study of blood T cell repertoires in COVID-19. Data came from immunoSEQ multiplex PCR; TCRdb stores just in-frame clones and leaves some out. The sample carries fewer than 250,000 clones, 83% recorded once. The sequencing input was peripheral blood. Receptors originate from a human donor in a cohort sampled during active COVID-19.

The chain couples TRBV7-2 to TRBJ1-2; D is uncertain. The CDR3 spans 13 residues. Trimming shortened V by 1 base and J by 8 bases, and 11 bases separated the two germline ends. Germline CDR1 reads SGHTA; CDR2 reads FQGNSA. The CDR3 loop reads CASSLGSMRGYTF. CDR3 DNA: TGTGCCAGCAGCTTAGGATCAATGCGGGGCTACACCTTC.

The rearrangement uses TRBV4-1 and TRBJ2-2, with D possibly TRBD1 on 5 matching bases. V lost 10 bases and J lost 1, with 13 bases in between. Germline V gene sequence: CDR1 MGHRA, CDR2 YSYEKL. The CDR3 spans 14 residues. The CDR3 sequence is CATLGQGNTGELFF. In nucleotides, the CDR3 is TGCGCCACCTTAGGCCAGGGGAACACCGGGGAGCTGTTTTTT.

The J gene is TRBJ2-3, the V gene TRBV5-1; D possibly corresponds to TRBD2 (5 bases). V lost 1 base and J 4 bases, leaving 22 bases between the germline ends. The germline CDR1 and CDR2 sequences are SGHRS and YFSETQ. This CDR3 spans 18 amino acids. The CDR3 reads CASSLLAGRREGPDTQYF. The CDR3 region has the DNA TGCGCCAGCAGCTTGCTGGCGGGCCGCCGAGAAGGTCCAGATACGCAGTATTTT.

CDR3 DNA: TGTGCCAGCTCACCGGGGGACAGGCTTCACTATGGCTACACCTTC. Its protein product is CASSPGDRLHYGYTF. The J gene is TRBJ1-2, the V gene TRBV18; 8 nucleotides align to TRBD1. CDR1 is KGHSH, CDR2 LQKENI, per germline. V was clipped by 3 bases and J by 3 bases; unmatched bases: 6. This CDR3 spans 15 amino acids.

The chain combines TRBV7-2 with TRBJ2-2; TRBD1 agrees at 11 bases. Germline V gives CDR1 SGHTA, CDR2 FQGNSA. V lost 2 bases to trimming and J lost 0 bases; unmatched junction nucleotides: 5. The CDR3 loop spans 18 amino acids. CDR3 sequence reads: CASSLRDRGITNTGELFF. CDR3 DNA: TGTGCCAGCAGCTTACGGGACAGGGGGATAACGAACACCGGGGAGCTGTTTTTT.

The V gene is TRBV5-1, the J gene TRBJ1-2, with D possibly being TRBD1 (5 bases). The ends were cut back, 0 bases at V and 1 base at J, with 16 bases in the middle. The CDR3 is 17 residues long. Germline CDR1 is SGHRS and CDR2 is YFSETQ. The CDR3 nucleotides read TGCGCCAGCAGCTTGGATTACAGGCGGAGGGGTAACTATGGCTACACCTTC. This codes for CASSLDYRRRGNYGYTF.

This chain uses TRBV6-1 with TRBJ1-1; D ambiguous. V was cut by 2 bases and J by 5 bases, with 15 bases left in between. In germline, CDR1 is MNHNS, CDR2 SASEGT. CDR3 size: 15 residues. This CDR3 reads CASSEPSKGITEAFF. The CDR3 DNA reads TGTGCCAGCAGTGAACCTAGCAAAGGGATTACTGAAGCTTTCTTT.

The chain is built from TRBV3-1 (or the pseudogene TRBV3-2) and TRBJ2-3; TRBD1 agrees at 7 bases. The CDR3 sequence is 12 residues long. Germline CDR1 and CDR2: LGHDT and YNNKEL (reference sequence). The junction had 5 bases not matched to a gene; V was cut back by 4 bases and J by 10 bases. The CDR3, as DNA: TGTGCCAGCAGCCCTCGACAGGGCCCGCAGTATTTT. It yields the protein CASSPRQGPQYF.

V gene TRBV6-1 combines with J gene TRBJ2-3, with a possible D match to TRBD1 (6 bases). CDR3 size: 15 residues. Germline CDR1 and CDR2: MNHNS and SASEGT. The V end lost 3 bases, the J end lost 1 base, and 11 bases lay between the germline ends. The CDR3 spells CASSDMGHRTDTQYF. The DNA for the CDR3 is TGTGCCAGCAGTGACATGGGACACCGCACAGATACGCAGTATTTT.

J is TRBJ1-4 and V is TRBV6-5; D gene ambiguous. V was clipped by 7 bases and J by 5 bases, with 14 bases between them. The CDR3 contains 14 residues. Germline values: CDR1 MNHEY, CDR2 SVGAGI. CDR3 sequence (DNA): TGTGCCAGCATCAATGATCTGAGAAATGAAAAACTGTTTTTT. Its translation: CASINDLRNEKLFF.

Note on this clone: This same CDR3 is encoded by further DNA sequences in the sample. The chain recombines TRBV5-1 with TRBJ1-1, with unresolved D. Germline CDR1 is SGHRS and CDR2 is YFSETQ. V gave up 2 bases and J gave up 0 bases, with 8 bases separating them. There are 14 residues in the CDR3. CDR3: CASSFGGMNTEAFF. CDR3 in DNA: TGCGCCAGCAGCTTTGGCGGCATGAACACTGAAGCTTTCTTT.

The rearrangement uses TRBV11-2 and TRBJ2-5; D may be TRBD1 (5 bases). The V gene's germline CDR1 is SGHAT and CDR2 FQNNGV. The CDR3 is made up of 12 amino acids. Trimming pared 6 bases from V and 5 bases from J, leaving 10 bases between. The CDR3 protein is CASSSGSETQYF. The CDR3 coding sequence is TGTGCCAGCAGTTCAGGGTCGGAGACCCAGTACTTC.

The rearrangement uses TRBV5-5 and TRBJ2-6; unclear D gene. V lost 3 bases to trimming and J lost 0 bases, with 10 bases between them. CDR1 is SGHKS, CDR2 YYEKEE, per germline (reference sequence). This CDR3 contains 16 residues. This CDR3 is CASSSGLSSGANVLTF. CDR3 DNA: TGTGCCAGCAGCTCCGGGTTGAGCTCTGGGGCCAACGTCCTGACTTTC.

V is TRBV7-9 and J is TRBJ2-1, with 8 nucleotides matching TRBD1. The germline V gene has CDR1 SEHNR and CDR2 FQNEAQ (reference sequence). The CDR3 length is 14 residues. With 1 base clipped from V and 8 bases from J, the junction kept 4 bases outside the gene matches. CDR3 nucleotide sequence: TGTGCCAGCAGCTTAGGCCCAGGGGGCGATGAGCAGTTCTTC. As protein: CASSLGPGGDEQFF.

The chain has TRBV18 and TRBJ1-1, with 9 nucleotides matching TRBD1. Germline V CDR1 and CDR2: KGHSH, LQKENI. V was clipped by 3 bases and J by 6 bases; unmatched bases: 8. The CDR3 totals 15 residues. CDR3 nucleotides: TGTGCCAGCTCACCTGCGGACAGGGGTTACGCTGAAGCTTTCTTT. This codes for CASSPADRGYAEAFF.

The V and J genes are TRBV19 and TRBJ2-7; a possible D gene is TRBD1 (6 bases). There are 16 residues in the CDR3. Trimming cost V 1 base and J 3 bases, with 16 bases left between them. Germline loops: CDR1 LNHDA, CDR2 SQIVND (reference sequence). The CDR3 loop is CASSIGRTGMGYEQYF. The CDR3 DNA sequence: TGTGCCAGTAGTATAGGCAGAACAGGGATGGGCTACGAGCAGTACTTC.

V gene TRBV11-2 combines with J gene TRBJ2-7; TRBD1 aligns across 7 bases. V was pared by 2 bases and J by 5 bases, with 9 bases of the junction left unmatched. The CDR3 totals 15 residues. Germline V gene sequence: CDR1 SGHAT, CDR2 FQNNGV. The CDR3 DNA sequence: TGTGCCAGCAGCTTACTCCGGGACAGATTCCACGAGCAGTACTTC. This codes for CASSLLRDRFHEQYF.

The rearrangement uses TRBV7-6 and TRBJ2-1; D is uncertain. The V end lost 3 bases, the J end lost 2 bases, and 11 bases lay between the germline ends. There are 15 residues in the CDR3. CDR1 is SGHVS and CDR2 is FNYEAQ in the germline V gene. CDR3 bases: TGTGCCAGCAGCTTCCGGAGTGTCACCTACAATGAGCAGTTCTTC. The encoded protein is CASSFRSVTYNEQFF.

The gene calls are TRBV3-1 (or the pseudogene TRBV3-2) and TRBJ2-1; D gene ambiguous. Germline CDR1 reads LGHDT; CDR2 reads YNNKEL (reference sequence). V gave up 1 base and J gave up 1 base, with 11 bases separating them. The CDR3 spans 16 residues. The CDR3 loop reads CASSQGGLTSYNEQFF. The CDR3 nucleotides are TGTGCCAGCAGCCAAGGTGGTCTGACATCCTACAATGAGCAGTTCTTC.

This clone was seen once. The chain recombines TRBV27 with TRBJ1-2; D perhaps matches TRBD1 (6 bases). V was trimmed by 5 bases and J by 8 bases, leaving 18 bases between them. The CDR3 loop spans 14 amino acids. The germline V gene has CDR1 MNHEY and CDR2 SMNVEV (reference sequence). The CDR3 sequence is CASSTLGAGYGYTF. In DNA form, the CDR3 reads TGTGCCAGCAGTACCTTGGGGGCAGGATACGGCTACACCTTC.

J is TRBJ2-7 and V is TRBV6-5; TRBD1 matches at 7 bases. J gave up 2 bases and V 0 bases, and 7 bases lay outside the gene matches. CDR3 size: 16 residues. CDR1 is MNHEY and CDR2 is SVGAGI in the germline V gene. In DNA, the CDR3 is TGTGCCAGCAGTTACTCGATGGGACAGATGCCCTACGAGCAGTACTTC. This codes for CASSYSMGQMPYEQYF.

The CDR3 protein is CASSQDPGNPQHYGYTF. The CDR3 DNA is TGTGCCAGCAGCCAAGATCCAGGAAATCCCCAACACTATGGCTACACCTTC. This chain connects TRBV4-2 to TRBJ1-2; D is ambiguous. This CDR3 contains 17 residues. Per germline, CDR1 LGHNA and CDR2 YNFKEQ. V was shortened by 0 bases and J by 3 bases, with 17 bases between the two germline ends.